These 20 T cell receptor beta chains were sequenced from one sample in a study of CD8+ T cells in alopecia areata. Treatment: oral pan-JAK inhibitor, 5-10 mg twice daily. RNA extraction and reverse transcription yielded cDNA as sequencing template. The method was immunoSEQ multiplex PCR; TCRdb's version includes in-frame clones alone and lacks a portion of them. The sample lists some 180,000 clones, approximately 51% occurring once. The sample was CD8+ T cells sorted from blood, taken at week 52, from a patient treated with tofacitinib. The receptors were gathered from a human donor with alopecia areata.

The V gene is TRBV5-6, the J gene TRBJ2-6; possibly TRBD2 for D (6 bases). The CDR3 is 18 amino acids. Between the trimmed V and J ends, which lost 0 bases and 0 bases, there was a span of 13 bases. Per the germline V gene, CDR1 is SGHDT and CDR2 is YYEEEE. The CDR3 reads CASSLGGLDLSGANVLTF. CDR3 bases: TGTGCCAGCAGCTTGGGGGGACTTGATCTCTCTGGGGCCAACGTCCTGACTTTC.

This clone was seen just once. The chain combines TRBV5-6 with TRBJ1-1; no clear D. The germline V gene has CDR1 SGHDT and CDR2 YYEEEE. V dropped 2 bases and J dropped 1 base, with 6 bases sitting between them. The CDR3 contains 13 residues. The DNA for the CDR3 is TGTGCCAGCAGCTTTAGGGAGAACACTGAAGCTTTCTTT. Its translation: CASSFRENTEAFF. The whole variable domain, filled in from reference TRBV5-6 and TRBJ1-1, reads DAGVTQSPTHLIKTRGQQVTLRCSPKSGHDTVSWYQQALGQGPQFIFQYYEEEERQRGNFPDRFSGHQFPNYSSELNVNALLLGDSALYLCASSFRENTEAFFGQGTRLTVV.

The chain uses TRBV7-9 and TRBJ2-7; D is ambiguous. This CDR3 contains 13 residues. Germline values: CDR1 SEHNR, CDR2 FQNEAQ (reference sequence). V lost 2 bases, J lost 2 bases, and 7 bases lay in between. The chain's CDR3 is CASSLSAAYEQYF. DNA of the CDR3: TGTGCCAGCAGCTTATCGGCAGCCTACGAGCAGTACTTC. The complete variable domain, with remaining parts taken from reference TRBV7-9 and TRBJ2-7, reads DTGVSQNPRHKITKRGQNVTFRCDPISEHNRLYWYRQTLGQGPEFLTYFQNEAQLEKSRLLSDRFSAERPKGSFSTLEIQRTEQGDSAMYLCASSLSAAYEQYFGPGTRLTVT.

V usage is TRBV4-3 and J usage is TRBJ2-3; TRBD2 aligns across 7 bases. V was pared by 4 bases and J by 4 bases, with 8 bases of the junction left unmatched. The CDR3 runs 15 residues. Looked up from germline, CDR1 is LGHNA and CDR2 is YSLEER. The CDR3 DNA follows: TGCGCCAGCAGCCTTTTGGGGGGGATCCCAGATACGCAGTATTTT. Encoded protein: CASSLLGGIPDTQYF.

The chain links TRBV9 to TRBJ2-7, with D possibly TRBD2 on 6 matching bases. Trimming shortened V by 4 bases and J by 3 bases, and 14 bases separated the two germline ends. Germline CDR1 and CDR2: SGDLS and YYNGEE. The CDR3 consists of 14 residues. CDR3 in amino acids: CASSPGDYIYEQYF. As DNA, the CDR3 is TGTGCCAGCAGCCCGGGGGATTATATCTACGAGCAGTACTTC.

The rearrangement uses TRBV2 and TRBJ2-3, with 10 bases matching TRBD2. V was clipped by 0 bases and J by 4 bases; unmatched bases: 4. CDR1 SNHLY and CDR2 FYNNEI come from the germline V gene. CDR3 size: 16 residues. The CDR3 DNA reads as TGTGCCAGCAGTGAAGCCGGGACTAGCGCCCCAGATACGCAGTATTTT. Its translation: CASSEAGTSAPDTQYF.

The rearrangement links TRBV5-1 to TRBJ2-7; D is undetermined. Between the trimmed V and J ends, which lost 0 bases and 5 bases, there was a span of 9 bases. There are 13 residues in the CDR3. Looked up from germline, CDR1 is SGHRS and CDR2 is YFSETQ. The CDR3 DNA reads TGCGCCAGCAGCTTGGCCATAGGGAACGAGCAGTACTTC. This sequence encodes CASSLAIGNEQYF.

This chain links TRBV4-3 with TRBJ1-1; 7 positions match TRBD1. The CDR3 is 15 residues long. Losses at the gene ends were 3 bases for V and 6 bases for J; bases not matched to a gene: 10. Germline V lookup: CDR1 LGHNA, CDR2 YSLEER. The CDR3 coding sequence is TGCGCCAGCAGCCAGCCGGGACAGAGGGTCTCTGAAGCTTTCTTT. Its protein is CASSQPGQRVSEAFF.

This chain joins TRBV14 and TRBJ1-6; the D gene is possibly TRBD1 (5 bases). The CDR3 contains 12 residues. The germline V gene encodes CDR1 SGHDN and CDR2 FVKESK. The V gene lost 5 bases and the J gene lost 8 bases, with 7 bases spanning the gap. The CDR3 sequence: CASSFRDSPLHF. The CDR3 nucleotides read TGTGCCAGCAGCTTCAGGGATTCACCCCTCCACTTT.

V usage is TRBV25-1 and J usage is TRBJ2-2; no reliable D call. Trimming stripped 3 bases from V and 0 bases from J, with 11 bases between. The CDR3 has 16 residues. The germline V gene has CDR1 MGHDK and CDR2 SYGVNS. DNA of the CDR3: TGTGCCAGCAGTGAGTCGTTTGGGCCGAACACCGGGGAGCTGTTTTTT. Translating gives CASSESFGPNTGELFF.

The chain recombines TRBV6-5 with TRBJ2-2; possibly TRBD1 for D (5 bases). From germline, CDR1 is MNHEY and CDR2 SVGAGI. Deletions cut 5 bases from V and 7 bases from J, with 8 bases between. CDR3 length: 12 residues. DNA of the CDR3: TGTGCCAGCAGTCAGGGAATCGGGGAGCTGTTTTTT. Amino acid sequence: CASSQGIGELFF.

The CDR3 loop reads CASSQERLALNEQFF. In nucleotides, the CDR3 is TGTGCCAGCAGCCAAGAACGGCTAGCGCTAAATGAGCAGTTCTTC. The rearrangement joins TRBV4-2 to TRBJ2-1, with D perhaps matching TRBD2 (6 bases). The CDR3 has 15 residues. Germline CDR1 LGHNA, CDR2 YNFKEQ. V gave up 0 bases and J gave up 7 bases, with 13 bases separating them.

J is TRBJ2-2 and V is TRBV29-1, with D perhaps being TRBD1 or TRBD2 (5 bases each). The CDR3 loop spans 14 amino acids. Per germline, CDR1 SQVTM and CDR2 ANQGSEA. Deletions cut 6 bases from V and 1 base from J, with 12 bases between. The CDR3 sequence: CSVLSGRNTGELFF. DNA of the CDR3: TGCAGCGTGCTCTCGGGACGGAACACCGGGGAGCTGTTTTTT.

This clone was counted a few times. This chain joins TRBV5-1 and TRBJ2-7; 9 nucleotides match TRBD1. Germline trimming cut 3 bases from V and 2 bases from J; bases unmatched to any gene: 3. The CDR3 is made up of 14 amino acids. Germline V gives CDR1 SGHRS, CDR2 YFSETQ. CDR3 region: CASSSRTGAYEQYF. CDR3 DNA: TGCGCCAGCAGCTCCCGGACAGGGGCCTACGAGCAGTACTTC. The full variable domain, in which reference TRBV5-1 and TRBJ2-7 provide the parts outside the CDR3, is KAGVTQTPRYLIKTRGQQVTLSCSPISGHRSVSWYQQTPGQGLQFLFEYFSETQRNKGNFPGRFSGRQFSNSRSEMNVSTLELGDSALYLCASSSRTGAYEQYFGPGTRLTVT.

The rearrangement joins TRBV7-9 to TRBJ2-6; D is ambiguous. The CDR3 runs 13 residues. Germline-derived CDR1 and CDR2 are SEHNR and FQNEAQ (reference sequence). The ends were cut back, 3 bases at V and 11 bases at J, with 11 bases in the middle. CDR3 amino acids: CASSFLTVDVLTF. The DNA for the CDR3 is TGTGCCAGCAGCTTCCTCACAGTCGACGTCCTGACTTTC. Complete variable domain (other parts from reference TRBV7-9 and TRBJ2-6): DTGVSQNPRHKITKRGQNVTFRCDPISEHNRLYWYRQTLGQGPEFLTYFQNEAQLEKSRLLSDRFSAERPKGSFSTLEIQRTEQGDSAMYLCASSFLTVDVLTFGAGSRLTVL.

The rearrangement links TRBV4-3 to TRBJ1-1; TRBD1 is a possible D gene (6 bases). Germline values: CDR1 LGHNA, CDR2 YSLEER. The CDR3 covers 15 residues. V gave up 1 base and J gave up 0 bases, with 9 bases separating them. The CDR3 reads CASSQGGPVNTEAFF. The CDR3 DNA is TGCGCCAGCAGCCAAGGGGGGCCGGTGAACACTGAAGCTTTCTTT.

V is TRBV6-6 and J is TRBJ1-5; D gene unclear. CDR1 is MNHNY, CDR2 SVGAGI, per germline (reference sequence). V was pared by 6 bases and J by 4 bases, with 10 bases between. CDR3 length equals 13 residues. The DNA of the CDR3 is TGTGCCAGCAGGACGGCGCGTAATCAGCCCCAGCATTTT. Amino acid sequence: CASRTARNQPQHF.

This clone was detected once. The rearrangement joins TRBV10-3 to TRBJ1-1; D not resolved. The CDR3 is 15 amino acids. Between the trimmed V and J ends, which lost 0 bases and 3 bases, there was a span of 11 bases. Germline V gene lookup returns CDR1 ENHRY and CDR2 SYGVKD. CDR3 protein: CAISESKSPDTEAFF. In DNA, the CDR3 is TGTGCCATCAGTGAGTCGAAAAGCCCGGACACTGAAGCTTTCTTT.

This clone has just a few counts. The gene calls are TRBV5-4 and TRBJ2-1; a possible D gene is TRBD2 (6 bases). The CDR3 contains 15 residues. Germline V gene data show CDR1 as SGHNT and CDR2 as YYREEE (reference sequence). Deletions cut 2 bases from V and 0 bases from J, with 9 bases between. CDR3 bases: TGTGCCAGCAGCTTTAGCGGAAGCTCCTACAATGAGCAGTTCTTC. Its translation is CASSFSGSSYNEQFF.

This rearrangement joins TRBV29-1 to TRBJ1-3, with 8 bases aligning to TRBD1. V lost 2 bases to trimming and J lost 4 bases; unmatched junction nucleotides: 7. The CDR3 is 15 residues long. Germline V gene sequence: CDR1 SQVTM, CDR2 ANQGSEA. The chain's CDR3 is CSVELGTGVGNTIYF. The DNA for the CDR3 is TGCAGCGTTGAACTAGGGACAGGCGTCGGAAACACCATATATTTT. The entire variable domain, with the rest obtained from reference TRBV29-1 and TRBJ1-3, is as follows: SAVISQKPSRDICQRGTSLTIQCQVDSQVTMMFWYRQQPGQSLTLIATANQGSEATYESGFVIDKFPISRPNLTFSTLTVSNMSPEDSSIYLCSVELGTGVGNTIYFGEGSWLTVV.